The entry that follows covers one TCR beta chain sequence. Its antigen is still unknown. Staff drew ten milliliters of peripheral blood from each donor. The data were taken from a study of blood T cells in healthy people across ages. General study results and limits: No one knew whether donors had CMV, which possibly confounded expanded clonotype changes.

The CDR3 has 17 residues. Germline V gene data show CDR1 as MNHEY and CDR2 as SVGAGI. Trimming cost V 0 bases and J 6 bases; bases outside gene matches: 9. Combining a sample-barcoded 5' primer with a J-beta primer mix, a second PCR ran for 7 to 11 cycles. TCRdb re-called the 5' RACE reads with MiXCR, one entry per CDR3 protein. Seen here are more than 500,000 distinct CDR3 sequences, approximately 30% observed once, and the top ten hold less than 20%. This sequence originates from a woman aged 70-85 years in good health. The chain recombines TRBV6-5 with TRBJ2-5; 11 bases are shared with TRBD1. Specimen: blood. In nucleotides, the CDR3 is TGTGCCAGCAGTTACTCATCACGGACAGGGGGCATAAAGACCCAGTACTTC. Protein: CASSYSSRTGGIKTQYF.